The present TCR beta chain was sequenced within a study of post-analysis software for immune sequencing data. Study-wide background: Several disease courses (relapsing-remitting, secondary progressive and progressive-relapsing) of multiple sclerosis were included.

Remarks on this clonotype: Its specificity is unknown. This may arise from a read error, as a much more abundant clone is one base away.

General observations from the study: The study found significantly lower normalized Chao1 diversity in multiple sclerosis patients than in controls. Higher frequency in patients than in controls was seen for about five TRBV segments, with TRBV5-6, TRBV5-1 and TRBV20-1 among them. Same-batch samples co-clustered strongly by F measure.

Trimming cost V 3 bases and J 2 bases, with 6 bases left between them. The germline CDR1 and CDR2 sequences are ENHRY and SYGVKD. This CDR3 is 13 amino acids long. Built from TCR beta cDNA, the libraries had unique molecular identifiers in them. When roughly 0.85 to 11 million T cells were used, they gave hundreds of thousands of cDNA molecules. TCRdb recomputed calls from the PCR reads with MiXCR, one row per CDR3 protein. The sample lists about 540,000 distinct CDR3 sequences; approximately 31% were seen once. The clonotype originates from a girl under 18 with multiple sclerosis. The sequenced sample was blood. The gene calls are TRBV10-3 and TRBJ2-3, with D tentatively TRBD1 (5 bases). Here the CDR3 DNA reads TGTGCCATCAGTGAACAGGACACAGATACGCAGTATTTT. The encoded protein is CAISEQDTDTQYF.